This note documents a single T cell receptor beta chain sequence. Its antigen is unknown. These data are taken from a study of response to subunit inactivated influenza vaccine. Study-wide findings and caveats: T cells newly recruited by each seasonal influenza vaccination are few, the authors suggested.

TCRdb used MiXCR to reprocess the RT-PCR reads, holding one entry per CDR3 protein. Of about 540,000 distinct CDR3 sequences in the sample, 14% were seen once. Germline V gene data show CDR1 as SGHRS and CDR2 as YFSETQ. This CDR3 is 14 amino acids long. Between the trimmed V and J ends, which lost 1 base and 2 bases, there was a span of 10 bases. The chain recombines TRBV5-1 with TRBJ2-7, with a tentative D call TRBD1 (6 bases). The sequence was collected from a man aged 45-60 years who received an inactivated influenza vaccine. Sequenced material: PBMCs from blood, taken 11 to 12 days after vaccination. CDR3 nucleotides: TGCGCCAGCAGCTTGACAGGGATTCCCTACGAGCAGTACTTC. Protein: CASSLTGIPYEQYF.